This TCR beta chain was sequenced for a study of T-cell memory formation after mild COVID-19. This clonotype has more than one count but fewer than ten. TCRdb called the 5' RACE reads again in MiXCR, with one record for every CDR3 protein. The sample contains approximately 30,000 distinct CDR3 sequences, about 7.3% of which appear only once. The CDR3 runs 12 residues. The V gene's germline CDR1 is DFQATT and CDR2 SNEGSKA (reference sequence). The V end lost 2 bases, the J end lost 7 bases, and 12 bases lay between the germline ends. The sequence came from a man aged 18 to 30 who had mild COVID-19 (a few samples of this study predate the infection). Cell type and time point are not known. The rearrangement links TRBV20-1 to TRBJ2-7; a weak D match, TRBD2 (5 bases). Sequenced: PBMCs or a T cell subset sorted from them (not recorded which). CDR3 region: CSARLWTGEQYF. The CDR3 DNA is TGCAGTGCTAGACTATGGACGGGGGAGCAGTACTTC.